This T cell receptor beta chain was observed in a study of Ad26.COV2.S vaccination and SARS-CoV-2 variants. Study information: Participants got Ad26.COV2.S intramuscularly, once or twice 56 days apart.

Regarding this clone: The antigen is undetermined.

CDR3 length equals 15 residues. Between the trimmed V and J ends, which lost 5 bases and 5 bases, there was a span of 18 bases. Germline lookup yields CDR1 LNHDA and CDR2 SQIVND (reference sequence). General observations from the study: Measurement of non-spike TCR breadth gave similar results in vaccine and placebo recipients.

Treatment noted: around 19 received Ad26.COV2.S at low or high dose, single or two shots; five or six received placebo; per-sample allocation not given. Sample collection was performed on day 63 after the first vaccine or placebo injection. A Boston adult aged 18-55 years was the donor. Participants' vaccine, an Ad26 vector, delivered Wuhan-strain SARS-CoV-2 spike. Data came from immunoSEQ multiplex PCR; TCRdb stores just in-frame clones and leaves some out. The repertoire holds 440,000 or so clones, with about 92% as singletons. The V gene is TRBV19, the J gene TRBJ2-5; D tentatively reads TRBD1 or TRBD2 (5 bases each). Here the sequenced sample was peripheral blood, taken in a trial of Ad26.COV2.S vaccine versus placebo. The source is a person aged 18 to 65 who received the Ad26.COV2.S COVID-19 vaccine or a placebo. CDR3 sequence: CASSPTGTIMETQYF. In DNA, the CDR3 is TGTGCCAGTAGTCCTACCGGGACCATAATGGAGACCCAGTACTTC.